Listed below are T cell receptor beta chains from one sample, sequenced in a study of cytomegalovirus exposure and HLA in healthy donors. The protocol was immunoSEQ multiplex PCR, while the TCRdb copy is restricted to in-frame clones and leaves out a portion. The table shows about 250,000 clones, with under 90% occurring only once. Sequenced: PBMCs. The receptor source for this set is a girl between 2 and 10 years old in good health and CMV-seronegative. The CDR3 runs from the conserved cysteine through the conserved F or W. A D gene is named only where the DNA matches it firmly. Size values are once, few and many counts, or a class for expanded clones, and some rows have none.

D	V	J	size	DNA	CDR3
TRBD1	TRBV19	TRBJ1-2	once	TGTGCCAGTAGTATTTGGCCGGGACAGGGGGCGGACTATGGCTACACCTTC	CASSIWPGQGADYGYTF
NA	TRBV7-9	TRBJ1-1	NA	TGTGCCAGCAGCTCAAGACAGTTAAACACTGAAGCTTTCTTT	CASSSRQLNTEAFF
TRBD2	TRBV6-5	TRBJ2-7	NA	TGTGCCAGCAGTCTCAATGGCGGGAGCTCCTACGAGCAGTACTTC	CASSLNGGSSYEQYF
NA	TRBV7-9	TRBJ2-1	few	TGTGCCAGCAGCTCCCCTGAACAGGCCGAAAGCTCCTACAATGAGCAGTTCTTC	CASSSPEQAESSYNEQFF
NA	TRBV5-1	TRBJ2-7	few	TGCGCCAGCAGCTTGGGCGACAACGAGCAGTACTTC	CASSLGDNEQYF
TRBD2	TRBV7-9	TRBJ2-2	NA	TGTGCCAGCACCCGGGGGGCGAACACCGGGGAGCTGTTTTTT	CASTRGANTGELFF
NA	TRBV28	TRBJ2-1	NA	TGTGCCAGCAGTGCTCTCCGTCCGGTCCTTGTAAATGAGCAGTTCTTC	CASSALRPVLVNEQFF
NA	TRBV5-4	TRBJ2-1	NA	TGTGCCAGCAGCTTGGCGCTAGCGTACAATGAGCAGTTCTTC	CASSLALAYNEQFF
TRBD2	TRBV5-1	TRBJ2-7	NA	TGCGCCAGCAGCTTGGCCCCGGCCACTAGCGTCCCCTACGAGCAGTACTTC	CASSLAPATSVPYEQYF
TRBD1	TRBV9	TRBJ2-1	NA	TGTGCCAGCAGCCCACAGGGACAGGGGGGTGAGCAGTTCTTC	CASSPQGQGGEQFF
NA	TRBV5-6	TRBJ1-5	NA	TGTGCCAGCAGCTTACGTGGCAGGGATCAGCCCCAGCATTTT	CASSLRGRDQPQHF
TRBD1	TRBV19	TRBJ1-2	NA	TGTGCCAGTAGCGATCCCGGGACAGGAGGGTATGGCTACACCTTC	CASSDPGTGGYGYTF
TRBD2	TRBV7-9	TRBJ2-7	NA	TGTTCCAGCAGCCCCTTCCAGGGACTAGCGGGGGTCTACGAGCAGTACTTC	CSSSPFQGLAGVYEQYF
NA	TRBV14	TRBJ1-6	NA	TGTGCCAGCTCGAGATTTAATTCACCCCTCCACTTT	CASSRFNSPLHF
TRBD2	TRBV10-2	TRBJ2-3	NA	TGCGCCAGCAGAAGGGGACTAGCGGGAGTTTGGACAGATACGCAGTATTTT	CASRRGLAGVWTDTQYF
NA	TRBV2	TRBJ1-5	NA	TGTGCCAGCAGTGACTTCCAGATAAGCAATCAGCCCCAGCATTTT	CASSDFQISNQPQHF
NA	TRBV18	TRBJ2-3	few	TGTGCCAGCTCACCGACAAGCACAGATACGCAGTATTTT	CASSPTSTDTQYF
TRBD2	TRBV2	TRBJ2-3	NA	TGTGCCAGCACTAAACTAGCGGGAGGTGCTTGGTATACGCAGTATTTT	CASTKLAGGAWYTQYF
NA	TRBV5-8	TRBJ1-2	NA	TGTGCCAGCAGCTTTCAAAAACCTTATACCAGGGGTTTTAAGCGCTACACCTTC	CASSFQKPYTRGFKRYTF
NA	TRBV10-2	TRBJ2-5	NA	TGCGCCAGCAGTGGTACGCGGGGCCAAGAGACCCAGTACTTC	CASSGTRGQETQYF
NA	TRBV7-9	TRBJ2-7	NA	TGTGCCAGCAGTCATTCAGGGGTTAACGAGCAGTACTTC	CASSHSGVNEQYF
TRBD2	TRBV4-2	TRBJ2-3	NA	TGTGCCAGCAGCCCCGAGCGGGAACACACAGATACGCAGTATTTT	CASSPEREHTDTQYF
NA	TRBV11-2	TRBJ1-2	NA	TGTGCCAGCAGCTTAGATACAGGGAGCTATGGCTACACCTTC	CASSLDTGSYGYTF
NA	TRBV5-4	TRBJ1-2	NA	TGTGCCGGCAGCTTCAGCGGGGCCAGTCGGGGCTACACCTTC	CAGSFSGASRGYTF
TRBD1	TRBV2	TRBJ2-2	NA	TGTGCCAGCAATCCCGGGACAGGTTTTACCGGGGAGCTGTTTTTT	CASNPGTGFTGELFF
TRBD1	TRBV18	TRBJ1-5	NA	TGTGCCAGCTCACCCACGGGACAGGGGTATCAGCCCCAGCATTTT	CASSPTGQGYQPQHF
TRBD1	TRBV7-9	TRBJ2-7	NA	TGTGCCAGCAGCGGTTACAGGGGTGGTAGCTCCTACGAGCAGTACTTC	CASSGYRGGSSYEQYF
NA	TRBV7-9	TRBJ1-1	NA	TGTGCCAGCAGCACCCAGGGTCTCGCTGAAGCTTTCTTT	CASSTQGLAEAFF
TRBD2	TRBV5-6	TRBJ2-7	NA	TGTGCCAGCAGCCCACAAACGGGGACTAGCGAGCAGTACTTC	CASSPQTGTSEQYF
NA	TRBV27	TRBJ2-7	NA	TGTGCCAGCAGTCCTACTCGCTCCTACGAGCAGTACTTC	CASSPTRSYEQYF
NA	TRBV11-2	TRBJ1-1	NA	TGTGCCAGCAGCCCTCCCCCCCGGGGGGCCACTGAAGCTTTCTTT	CASSPPPRGATEAFF
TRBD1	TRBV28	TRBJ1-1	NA	TGTGCCAGCAGCTACGGACAGGACACTGAAGCTTTCTTT	CASSYGQDTEAFF
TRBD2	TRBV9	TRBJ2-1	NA	TGTGCCAGCAGCGTAGATGAGGGAGGGTCCTACAATGAGCAGTTCTTC	CASSVDEGGSYNEQFF
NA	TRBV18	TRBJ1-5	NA	TGTGCCAGCTCACCTCTGGGGCAGTACAATCAGCCCCAGCATTTT	CASSPLGQYNQPQHF
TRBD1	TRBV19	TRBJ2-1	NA	TGTGCCAGTAGTACCGGGACAGGGAGATGGGATGAGCAGTTCTTC	CASSTGTGRWDEQFF
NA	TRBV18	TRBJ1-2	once	TGTGCCAGCTCACCAAGCAGGGATGAAGGCTACACCTTC	CASSPSRDEGYTF
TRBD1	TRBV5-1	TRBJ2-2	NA	TGCGCCAGCAGCCCCGGACAGGGGTTGACGGCCACCGGGGAGCTGTTTTTT	CASSPGQGLTATGELFF
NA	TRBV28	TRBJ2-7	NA	TGTGCCAGCAGATATGGCGGAAGCCTCCTCGAGCAGTACTTC	CASRYGGSLLEQYF
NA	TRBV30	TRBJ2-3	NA	TGTGCCTGGAGTCCGCGTTTTGTGCAGTATTTT	CAWSPRFVQYF
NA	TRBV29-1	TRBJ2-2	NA	TGCAGCGCAGGGGACACCGGGGAGCTGTTTTTT	CSAGDTGELFF
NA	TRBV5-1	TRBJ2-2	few	TGCGCCAGCAGCTGGGACATCCACGATGGCGGGGAGCTGTTTTTT	CASSWDIHDGGELFF
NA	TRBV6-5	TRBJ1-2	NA	TGTGCCAGCAGTTACGGGCTCGGTGGCTACACCTTC	CASSYGLGGYTF
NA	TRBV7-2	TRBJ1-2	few	TGTGCCAGCAGCTTACAGACGTGGGGAGCTAACTATGGCTACACCTTC	CASSLQTWGANYGYTF